This TCR beta chain was sequenced during a study of blood T cell repertoires in COVID-19. About the research overall: Specimens from acute and convalescent COVID-19 originated in the United States, Italy and Spain.

Germline CDR1 reads LGHDT; CDR2 reads YNNKEL (reference sequence). V lost 1 base and J 5 bases, leaving 12 bases between the germline ends. CDR3 length: 15 amino acids. This clone came up once. TCRdb keeps only in-frame clones here, not all; method: immunoSEQ multiplex PCR. The data hold 310,000 or so clones, with almost 90% observed a single time. The chain links TRBV3-1 (or the pseudogene TRBV3-2) to TRBJ1-5; TRBD1 is a possible D gene (5 bases). The TCR was taken from a woman under 40 with COVID-19, enrolled during active disease. Sequencing was performed on peripheral blood. The CDR3 DNA follows: TGTGCCAGCAGCCAAGGGGTAGGGGCAGATCAGCCCCAGCATTTT. It encodes CASSQGVGADQPQHF.